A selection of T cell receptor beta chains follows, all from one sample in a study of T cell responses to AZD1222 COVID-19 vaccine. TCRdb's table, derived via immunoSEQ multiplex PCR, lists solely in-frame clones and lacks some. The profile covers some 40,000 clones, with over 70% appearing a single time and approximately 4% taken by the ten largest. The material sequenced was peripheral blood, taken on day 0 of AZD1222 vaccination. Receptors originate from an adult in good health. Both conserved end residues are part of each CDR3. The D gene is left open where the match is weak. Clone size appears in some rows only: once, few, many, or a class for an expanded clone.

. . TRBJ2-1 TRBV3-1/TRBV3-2 TGTGCCAGCAGCACGACCTACGGTGAGCAGTTCTTC CASSTTYGEQFF
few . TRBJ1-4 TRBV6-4 TGTGCCAGCAGTAGGGACGTCGGAGAAAAACTGTTTTTT CASSRDVGEKLFF
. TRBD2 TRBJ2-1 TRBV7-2 TGTGCCAGCAGACCTTCGGGACTAGGGGGCAATGAGCAGTTCTTC CASRPSGLGGNEQFF
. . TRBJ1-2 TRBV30 TGTGCCTGGAGTGCCTCTGGGGGCTACACCTTC CAWSASGGYTF
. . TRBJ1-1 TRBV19 TGTGCCAGTAGTATAGATCCTCTAACTGAAGCTTTCTTT CASSIDPLTEAFF
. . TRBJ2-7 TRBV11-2 TGTGCCAGCAGCTCACAGGGGGGGGTCGAGCAGTACTTC CASSSQGGVEQYF
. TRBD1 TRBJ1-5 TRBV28 TGTGCCAGCAGTTCGGGACAGGGGCCCTCTCAGCCCCAGCATTTT CASSSGQGPSQPQHF
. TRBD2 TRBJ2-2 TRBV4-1 TGCGCCAGCAGCCATGGGACTAGCGGGGGGGCCTGGGAGCTGTTTTTT CASSHGTSGGAWELFF
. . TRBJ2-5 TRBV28 TGTGCCAGCACCCTTGACACTCAAGAGACCCAGTACTTC CASTLDTQETQYF
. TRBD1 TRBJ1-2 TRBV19 TGTGCCAGTAGTATATCCACAGGGGGCGCAGGATATGGCTACACCTTC CASSISTGGAGYGYTF
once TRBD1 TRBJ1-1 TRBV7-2 TGTGCCAGCAGCTTAAACCCAGGGGGATACACTGAAGCTTTCTTT CASSLNPGGYTEAFF
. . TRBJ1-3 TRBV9 TGTGCCAGCAGCGTATCAGGGGACTCTGGAAACACCATATATTTT CASSVSGDSGNTIYF
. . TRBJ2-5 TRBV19 TGTGCCAGTAGTTCACAGGGAGAGAAGACCCAGTACTTC CASSSQGEKTQYF
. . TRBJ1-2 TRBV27 TGTGCCAGCAGTTTAGCAGGGGATGGCTACACCTTC CASSLAGDGYTF
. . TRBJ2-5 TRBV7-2 TGTGCCAGCAGTTTTAACCGGGACCAAGAGACCCAGTACTTC CASSFNRDQETQYF
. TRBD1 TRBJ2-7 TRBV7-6 TGTGCCAGCAGCTTGGGGACAGGGGGCGAGCAGTACTTC CASSLGTGGEQYF
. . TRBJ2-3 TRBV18 TGTGCCAGCTCATCTCAGCTGGACGATACGCAGTATTTT CASSSQLDDTQYF
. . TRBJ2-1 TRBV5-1 TGCGCCAGCAGTAATCAGGGGAATGAGCAGTTCTTC CASSNQGNEQFF
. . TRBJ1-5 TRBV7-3 TGTGCCAGCCGGCAGAGCAATCAGCCCCAGCATTTT CASRQSNQPQHF
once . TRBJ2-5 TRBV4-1 TGCGCCAGCAGCCAAGGCGGGACAGTACAAGAGACCCAGTACTTC CASSQGGTVQETQYF
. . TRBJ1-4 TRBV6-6 TGTGCCAGCAGCGTTCCGGAGGGTGAAAAACTGTTTTTT CASSVPEGEKLFF
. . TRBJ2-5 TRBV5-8 TGTGCCAGCAGAACCAGGGGCCGGGAGACCCAGTACTTC CASRTRGRETQYF
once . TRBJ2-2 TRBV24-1 TGTGCCACCAGTGATTTGTACACCGGGGAGCTGTTTTTT CATSDLYTGELFF
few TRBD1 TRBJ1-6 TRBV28 TGTGCCAGCGGAACGGACAGGGAAAGCTCCTATAATTCACCCCTCCACTTT CASGTDRESSYNSPLHF
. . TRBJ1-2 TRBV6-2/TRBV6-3 TGTGCCAGCAGTTATGGGGGCTATGGCTACACCTTC CASSYGGYGYTF
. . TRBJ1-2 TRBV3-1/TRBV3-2 TGTGCCAGCAGCCAAGAGGGGTATGGCTACACCTTC CASSQEGYGYTF
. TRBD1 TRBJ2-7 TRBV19 TGTGCCAGTAGTAATCAGGGGGCGTTAATTCACGAGCAGTACTTC CASSNQGALIHEQYF